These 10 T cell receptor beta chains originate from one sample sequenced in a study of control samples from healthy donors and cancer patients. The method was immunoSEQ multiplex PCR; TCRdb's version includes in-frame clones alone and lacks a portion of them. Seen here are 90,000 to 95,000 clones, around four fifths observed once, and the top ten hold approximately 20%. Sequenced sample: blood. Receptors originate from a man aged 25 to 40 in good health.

The chain's CDR3 is CASSLEGRATGEAFF. The CDR3 DNA is TGTGCCAGCAGCTTAGAAGGCCGAGCAACAGGTGAAGCTTTCTTT. The chain links TRBV7-2 to TRBJ1-1, with a possible D match to TRBD1 (5 bases). From germline, CDR1 is SGHTA and CDR2 FQGNSA. V lost 1 base and J 7 bases, leaving 16 bases between the germline ends. The CDR3 contains 15 residues.

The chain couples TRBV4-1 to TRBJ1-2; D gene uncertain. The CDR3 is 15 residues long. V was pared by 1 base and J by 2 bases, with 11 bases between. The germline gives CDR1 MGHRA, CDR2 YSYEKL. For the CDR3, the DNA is TGCGCCAGCAGCCAAGTAGGTGTAGGGAACTATGGCTACACCTTC. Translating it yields CASSQVGVGNYGYTF.

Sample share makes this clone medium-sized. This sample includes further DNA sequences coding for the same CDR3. The DNA of the CDR3 is TGTGCCAGCAGCCTCCCCTATTCACCCCTCCACTTT. This sequence encodes CASSLPYSPLHF. This chain links TRBV5-4 with TRBJ1-6, with D hard to call. The CDR3 sequence is 12 residues long. V shed 4 bases and J shed 8 bases, with 7 bases lying between them. The germline gives CDR1 SGHNT, CDR2 YYREEE (reference sequence).

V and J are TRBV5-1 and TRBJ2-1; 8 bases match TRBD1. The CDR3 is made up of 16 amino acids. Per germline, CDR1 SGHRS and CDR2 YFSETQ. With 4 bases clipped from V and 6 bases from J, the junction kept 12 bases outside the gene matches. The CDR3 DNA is TGCGCCAGCAGCCAAGTGACAGGGGAAAGTGGCAATGAGCAGTTCTTC. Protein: CASSQVTGESGNEQFF.

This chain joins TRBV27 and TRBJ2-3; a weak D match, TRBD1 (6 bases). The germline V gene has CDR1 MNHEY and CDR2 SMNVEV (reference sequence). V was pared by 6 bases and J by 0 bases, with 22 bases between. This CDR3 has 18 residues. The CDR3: CASRISGFGTLSTDTQYF. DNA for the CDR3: TGTGCCAGCAGGATTTCGGGATTCGGGACACTTAGCACAGATACGCAGTATTTT.

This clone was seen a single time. This CDR3 reads CASNKGALNTEAFF. The CDR3 nucleotides read TGTGCCAGCAATAAGGGCGCCTTGAACACTGAAGCTTTCTTT. The V gene is TRBV2, the J gene TRBJ1-1, with D unclear. Trimming cost V 7 bases and J 0 bases, with 12 bases left between them. The CDR3 covers 14 residues. Germline CDR1 is SNHLY and CDR2 is FYNNEI.

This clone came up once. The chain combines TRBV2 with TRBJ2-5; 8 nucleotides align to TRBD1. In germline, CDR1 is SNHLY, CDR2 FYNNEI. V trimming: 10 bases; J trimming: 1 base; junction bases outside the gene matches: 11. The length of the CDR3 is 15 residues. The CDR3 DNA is TGTGCCACTCAGTCCGGCAGGGGGCCCCAAGAGACCCAGTACTTC. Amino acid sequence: CATQSGRGPQETQYF.

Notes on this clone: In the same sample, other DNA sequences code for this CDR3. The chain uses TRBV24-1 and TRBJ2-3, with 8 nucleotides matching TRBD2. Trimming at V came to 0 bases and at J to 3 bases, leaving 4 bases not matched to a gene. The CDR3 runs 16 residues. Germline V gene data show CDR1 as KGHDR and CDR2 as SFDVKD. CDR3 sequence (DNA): TGTGCCACCAGTGATTTGGGTCCGGGGGGGACAGATACGCAGTATTTT. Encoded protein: CATSDLGPGGTDTQYF.

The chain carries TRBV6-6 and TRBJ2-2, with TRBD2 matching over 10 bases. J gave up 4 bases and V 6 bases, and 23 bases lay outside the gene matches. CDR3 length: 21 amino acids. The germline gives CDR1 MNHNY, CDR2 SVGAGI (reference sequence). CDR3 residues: CASSQTGTYASLAGATGELFF. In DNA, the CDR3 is TGTGCCAGCAGCCAAACCGGGACCTACGCCAGCCTAGCGGGGGCCACCGGGGAGCTGTTTTTT.

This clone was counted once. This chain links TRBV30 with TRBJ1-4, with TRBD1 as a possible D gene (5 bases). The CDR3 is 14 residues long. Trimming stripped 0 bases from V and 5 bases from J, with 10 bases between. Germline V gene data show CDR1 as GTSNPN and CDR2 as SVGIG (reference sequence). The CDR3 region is CAWSVGGQNEKLFF. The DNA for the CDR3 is TGTGCCTGGAGTGTAGGTGGACAAAATGAAAAACTGTTTTTT. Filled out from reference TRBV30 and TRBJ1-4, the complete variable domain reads SQTIHQWPATLVQPVGSPLSLECTVEGTSNPNLYWYRQAAGRGLQLLFYSVGIGQISSEVPQNLSASRPQDRQFILSSKKLLLSDSGFYLCAWSVGGQNEKLFFGSGTQLSVL.